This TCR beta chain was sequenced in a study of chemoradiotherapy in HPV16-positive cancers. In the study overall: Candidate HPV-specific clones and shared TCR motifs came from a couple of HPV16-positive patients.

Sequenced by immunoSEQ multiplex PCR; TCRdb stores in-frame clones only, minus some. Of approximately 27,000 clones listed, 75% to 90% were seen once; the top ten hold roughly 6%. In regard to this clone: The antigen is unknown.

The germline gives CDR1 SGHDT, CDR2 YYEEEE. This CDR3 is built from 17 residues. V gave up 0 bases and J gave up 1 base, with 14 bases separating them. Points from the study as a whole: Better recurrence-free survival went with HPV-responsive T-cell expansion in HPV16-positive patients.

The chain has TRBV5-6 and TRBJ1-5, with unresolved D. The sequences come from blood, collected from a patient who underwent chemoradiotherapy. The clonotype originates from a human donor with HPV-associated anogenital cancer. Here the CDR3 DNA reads TGTGCCAGCAGCTTGGGGTCGCTAACTGGGAGCAATCAGCCCCAGCATTTT. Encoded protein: CASSLGSLTGSNQPQHF.